The 24 T cell receptor beta chains listed next were all sequenced from one sample in a study of blood T cell repertoires in COVID-19. The table came from immunoSEQ multiplex PCR; TCRdb's copy has only in-frame clones and leaves some out. The table shows 150,000 to 200,000 clones, with around 86% occurring only once. Sample: peripheral blood. The source of these receptors is an elderly woman in a cohort sampled during active or convalescent COVID-19.

This chain links TRBV3-1 (or the pseudogene TRBV3-2) with TRBJ1-3; maybe TRBD1 (5 bases). The CDR3 runs 17 residues. Between the trimmed V and J ends, which lost 0 bases and 3 bases, there was a span of 15 bases. The germline gives CDR1 LGHDT, CDR2 YNNKEL (reference sequence). The chain's CDR3 is CASSQDPRGVNGNTIYF. In DNA form, the CDR3 reads TGTGCCAGCAGCCAAGATCCCCGGGGGGTTAATGGAAACACCATATATTTT.

This chain links TRBV7-2 with TRBJ2-1; D might be TRBD2 (5 bases). The CDR3 length is 13 residues. V dropped 6 bases and J dropped 4 bases, with 10 bases sitting between them. Germline V gene sequence: CDR1 SGHTA, CDR2 FQGNSA. CDR3 nucleotides: TGTGCCAGCAGTTGGGGAGAGTACAATGAGCAGTTCTTC. Its translation: CASSWGEYNEQFF.

This clone appeared once. The chain uses TRBV19 and TRBJ1-4; D gene unclear. CDR3 length: 14 residues. The V gene lost 7 bases and the J gene lost 0 bases, with 9 bases spanning the gap. Germline V gene sequence: CDR1 LNHDA, CDR2 SQIVND (reference sequence). CDR3 amino acids: CASMRVATNEKLFF. CDR3 nucleotide sequence: TGTGCCAGTATGCGGGTTGCAACTAATGAAAAACTGTTTTTT.

The chain recombines TRBV4-3 with TRBJ2-2, with D unclear. Deletions cut 4 bases from V and 3 bases from J, with 9 bases between. The CDR3 sequence is 14 residues long. Germline CDR1 and CDR2: LGHNA and YSLEER. The DNA for the CDR3 is TGCGCCAGCAGCCTAGCAGCGTACACCGGGGAGCTGTTTTTT. This sequence encodes CASSLAAYTGELFF.

The chain employs TRBV28 and TRBJ2-1; tentative D call: TRBD2 (5 bases). CDR3 size: 15 residues. Trimming stripped 7 bases from V and 8 bases from J, with 21 bases between. Germline assignment: CDR1 MDHEN and CDR2 SYDVKM. The CDR3 reads CASKQLGQGRDEQFF. CDR3 coding DNA: TGTGCCAGCAAACAACTCGGGCAAGGGCGGGATGAGCAGTTCTTC. The full variable domain, rest sourced from reference TRBV28 and TRBJ2-1, is DVKVTQSSRYLVKRTGEKVFLECVQDMDHENMFWYRQDPGLGLRLIYFSYDVKMKEKGDIPEGYSVSREKKERFSLILESASTNQTSMYLCASKQLGQGRDEQFFGPGTRLTVL.

The V gene is TRBV19, the J gene TRBJ1-2; no clear D. This CDR3 contains 12 residues. CDR1 LNHDA and CDR2 SQIVND come from the germline V gene (reference sequence). V lost 0 bases and J 8 bases, leaving 7 bases between the germline ends. CDR3 bases: TGTGCCAGTAGTATAGAGGGCAGCGGCTACACCTTC. Residues: CASSIEGSGYTF.

This chain's CDR3 is CATSDYRNTEAFF. Here the CDR3 DNA reads TGTGCCACCAGTGATTACAGAAACACTGAAGCTTTCTTT. The chain has TRBV24-1 and TRBJ1-1; the D is unclear. Looked up from germline, CDR1 is KGHDR and CDR2 is SFDVKD. The CDR3 is 13 amino acids. Trimming pared 2 bases from V and 2 bases from J, leaving 5 bases between.

In its sample, this clone was seen many times. The gene calls are TRBV5-1 and TRBJ2-3; 9 bases map to TRBD2. Germline trimming cut 4 bases from V and 2 bases from J; bases unmatched to any gene: 8. Germline V gives CDR1 SGHRS, CDR2 YFSETQ. The CDR3 totals 16 residues. In nucleotides, the CDR3 is TGCGCCAGCAGCCGAAGCGGGAGGTGGGACACAGATACGCAGTATTTT. Protein product: CASSRSGRWDTDTQYF.

The J gene is TRBJ1-6, the V gene TRBV10-1; the D is unclear. The V and J ends lost 3 bases and 8 bases respectively, with 5 bases between them. CDR3 size: 12 residues. Germline values: CDR1 WNHNN, CDR2 SYGVQD (reference sequence). DNA of the CDR3: TGCGCCAGCAGTGACCCGGATTCACCCCTCCACTTT. It encodes CASSDPDSPLHF.

This clone appeared once. The rearrangement links TRBV2 to TRBJ1-6; weak D call: TRBD1 (5 bases). CDR3 length: 14 amino acids. Germline assignment: CDR1 SNHLY and CDR2 FYNNEI. Trimming left V 3 bases short and J 9 bases short, with 12 bases between. The CDR3 loop is CASSESRGGSPLHF. CDR3 DNA: TGTGCCAGCAGTGAGTCCCGGGGGGGTTCACCCCTCCACTTT.

Only a few counts were recorded for this clone. This rearrangement joins TRBV7-9 to TRBJ2-3; D ambiguous. The germline gives CDR1 SEHNR, CDR2 FQNEAQ (reference sequence). The CDR3 is 13 amino acids. Trimming left V 2 bases short and J 11 bases short, with 14 bases between. The CDR3: CASSLNEPRRQYF. Here the CDR3 DNA reads TGTGCCAGCAGCTTAAATGAGCCCCGGAGGCAGTATTTT.

As to this clone: One junction end disagrees with the germline gene, perhaps due to a read error. This chain connects TRBV11-2 to TRBJ1-1, with D possibly matching TRBD1 (6 bases). This CDR3 has 15 residues. Germline V gives CDR1 SGHAT, CDR2 FQNNGV. This CDR3 is CASSFGTLVKTEAFF. CDR3 DNA: TGTGCCAGCAGCTTCGGGACACTCGTGAAGACTGAAGCTTTCTTT.

The chain recombines TRBV10-3 with TRBJ2-3, with a tentative D call TRBD2 (6 bases). Germline assignment: CDR1 ENHRY and CDR2 SYGVKD. The CDR3 loop spans 14 amino acids. Trimming removed 5 bases at V and 3 bases at J, with 12 bases between. The CDR3 loop reads CAISKSAGTDTQYF. As DNA, the CDR3 is TGTGCCATCAGTAAATCCGCGGGGACAGATACGCAGTATTTT.

J is TRBJ2-3 and V is TRBV7-6; possible D gene TRBD2, 7 bases. The CDR3 consists of 17 residues. V was shortened by 0 bases and J by 2 bases, with 15 bases between the two germline ends. Germline values: CDR1 SGHVS, CDR2 FNYEAQ. In nucleotides, the CDR3 is TGTGCCAGCAGCTTAGCTGGTGGGGGGGCTGCCACAGATACGCAGTATTTT. This codes for CASSLAGGGAATDTQYF.

The chain has TRBV4-1 and TRBJ2-1; TRBD2 matches 7 bases. Germline V gives CDR1 MGHRA, CDR2 YSYEKL. The CDR3 totals 16 residues. V shed 3 bases, J shed 7 bases, and the junction held 12 bases outside the gene matches. The CDR3 DNA reads TGCGCCAGCAGCCAGGCGACTAGCTCTCTGATGAATGAGCAGTTCTTC. This gives the protein CASSQATSSLMNEQFF.

The genes are TRBV6-6 and TRBJ2-1, with D perhaps matching TRBD2 (6 bases). The CDR3 contains 15 residues. From germline, CDR1 is MNHNY and CDR2 SVGAGI (reference sequence). V was trimmed by 2 bases and J by 7 bases, leaving 15 bases between them. The CDR3 reads CASSYDPGSSNEQFF. CDR3 coding DNA: TGTGCCAGCAGTTACGATCCCGGGAGTTCGAATGAGCAGTTCTTC.

The rearrangement uses TRBV7-9 and TRBJ1-2; unclear D gene. Germline assignment: CDR1 SEHNR and CDR2 FQNEAQ (reference sequence). The CDR3 totals 18 residues. V was clipped by 5 bases and J by 0 bases, with 22 bases between them. For the CDR3, the DNA is TGTGCCAGCAGCCGTATTAGGTTCGGGGAGGTCGCTAACTATGGCTACACCTTC. This sequence encodes CASSRIRFGEVANYGYTF.

This rearrangement joins TRBV7-9 to TRBJ1-3; 8 positions match TRBD1. V lost 5 bases, J lost 2 bases, and 5 bases stayed unmatched. The CDR3 is made up of 15 amino acids. Germline values: CDR1 SEHNR, CDR2 FQNEAQ (reference sequence). The CDR3 spells CASSLTQGAGNTIYF. The CDR3, as DNA: TGTGCCAGCAGCCTAACACAGGGGGCTGGAAACACCATATATTTT.

The chain joins TRBV25-1 to TRBJ2-7; tentative D call: TRBD2 (5 bases). Germline V gene sequence: CDR1 MGHDK, CDR2 SYGVNS. The CDR3 contains 14 residues. V lost 1 base, J lost 2 bases, and 9 bases lay in between. DNA for the CDR3: TGTGCCAGCAGTGAATGGGCGGGCCCCTACGAGCAGTACTTC. Protein: CASSEWAGPYEQYF.

This chain uses TRBV6-1 with TRBJ2-1; TRBD2 matches 7 bases. There are 15 residues in the CDR3. J gave up 2 bases and V 3 bases, and 4 bases lay outside the gene matches. The V gene's germline CDR1 is MNHNS and CDR2 SASEGT. CDR3 nucleotides: TGTGCCAGCAGTGATGGGGGGGGGACCTACAATGAGCAGTTCTTC. It is translated as CASSDGGGTYNEQFF.

This clone was seen a single time. CDR3 region: CAATSSGSEQYV. The CDR3, as DNA: TGTGCCGCAACATCTAGCGGATCCGAGCAGTACGTC. The chain carries TRBV2 and TRBJ2-7; TRBD2 agrees at 7 bases. V lost 11 bases, J lost 6 bases, and 10 bases stayed unmatched. The germline CDR1 and CDR2 sequences are SNHLY and FYNNEI. This CDR3 spans 12 amino acids.

This sequence joins TRBV6-2 or TRBV6-3 and TRBJ2-7, with 10 bases that match TRBD2. The CDR3 contains 13 residues. V lost 5 bases to trimming and J lost 6 bases; unmatched junction nucleotides: 4. The germline V gene has CDR1 MNHEY and CDR2 SVGEGT. This chain's CDR3 is CASSSGRAPEQYV. In nucleotides, the CDR3 is TGTGCCAGCAGTAGCGGGAGGGCCCCCGAGCAGTACGTC.

This chain uses TRBV18 with TRBJ2-1; D call uncertain. CDR3 length: 13 amino acids. V was trimmed by 6 bases and J by 5 bases, leaving 11 bases between them. CDR1 and CDR2 (germline): KGHSH, LQKENI. The CDR3 here is CASSRDRDNEQFF. The CDR3 DNA sequence: TGTGCCAGCTCCCGAGATAGAGACAATGAGCAGTTCTTC.

This rearrangement joins TRBV28 to TRBJ1-2; TRBD1 might be the D (6 bases). Per germline, CDR1 MDHEN and CDR2 SYDVKM. The germline V and J ends were trimmed by 8 bases and 8 bases, with 21 bases remaining between them. The length of the CDR3 is 14 residues. The CDR3 loop reads CASLTGGRSRGYTF. In DNA form, the CDR3 reads TGTGCCAGCCTTACGGGGGGCAGGTCCCGCGGCTACACCTTC.